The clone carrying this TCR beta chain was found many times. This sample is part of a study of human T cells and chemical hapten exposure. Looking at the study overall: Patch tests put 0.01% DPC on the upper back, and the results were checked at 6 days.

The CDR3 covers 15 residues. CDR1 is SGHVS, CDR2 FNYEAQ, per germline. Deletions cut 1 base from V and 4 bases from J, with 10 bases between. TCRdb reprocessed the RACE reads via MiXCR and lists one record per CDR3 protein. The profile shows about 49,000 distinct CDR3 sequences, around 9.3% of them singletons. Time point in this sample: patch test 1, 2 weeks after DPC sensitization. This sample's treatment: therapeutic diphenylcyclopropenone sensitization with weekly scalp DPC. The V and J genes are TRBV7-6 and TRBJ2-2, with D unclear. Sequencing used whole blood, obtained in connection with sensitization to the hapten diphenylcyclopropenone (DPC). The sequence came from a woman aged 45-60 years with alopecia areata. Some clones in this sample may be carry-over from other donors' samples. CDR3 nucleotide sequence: TGTGCCAGCAGCTTAGGTACTCTTTCCACCGGGGAGCTGTTTTTT. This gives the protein CASSLGTLSTGELFF.